The following is a TCR beta chain sequence with its context. The junction departs from the called germline gene at one end, perhaps through a read error. In the authors' workflow: Counts of nucleated cells, estimated from reference gene primer amplification, were obtained. Repertoires were generated with immunoSEQ multiplex PCR, while TCRdb's copy carries only in-frame clones and drops some. V and J calls plus clone size are reproduced from that table; the DNA served to infer D and trimming. This sample has about 100,000 clones; roughly 89% occur once, and the top ten carry around 2%. The data belong to a study of blood T cell repertoires in COVID-19. Study-wide context: Sources were T cells, B-cell-depleted T cells, or PBMCs; the material itself was cDNA or gDNA.

CDR1 is SQVTM and CDR2 is ANQGSEA in the germline V gene. The CDR3 is made up of 15 amino acids. The J gene is TRBJ1-1, the V gene TRBV29-1; TRBD1 matches 10 bases. Sequenced: peripheral blood. This clonotype originated in a man in his 70s with active or convalescent COVID-19. CDR3 nucleotide sequence: TGCAGCGTAGAAGACAGGGGGCGCGGGTACACTGAAGCTTTCTTT. Translation gives CSVEDRGRGYTEAFF.